This TCR beta chain was recorded in a study of T cell clones after liver transplantation. Across the whole study: HCV positivity affected three of eight recipients; the rest lacked autoimmune or viral indications. Study-wide points: Post-transplant time points were not standardized, so conclusions are preliminary.

The protocol was immunoSEQ multiplex PCR, while the TCRdb copy is restricted to in-frame clones and leaves out a portion. Here the sample spans 50,000 or so clones, approximately 71% being singletons. This clone was recorded a few times. The antigen remains undetermined. The receptor was isolated from a human patient who received a liver transplant. The graft donor may be the source of some T cells. Sequencing was performed on CD4+ T cells from blood, taken around 52 months after liver transplant.

The CDR3 is CASSLVFNEKLFF. The DNA of the CDR3 is TGTGCCAGCAGTCTGGTCTTTAATGAAAAACTGTTTTTT. V is TRBV2 and J is TRBJ1-4; unclear D gene. Germline V lookup: CDR1 SNHLY, CDR2 FYNNEI. Deletions cut 5 bases from V and 4 bases from J, with 8 bases between. This CDR3 spans 13 amino acids.